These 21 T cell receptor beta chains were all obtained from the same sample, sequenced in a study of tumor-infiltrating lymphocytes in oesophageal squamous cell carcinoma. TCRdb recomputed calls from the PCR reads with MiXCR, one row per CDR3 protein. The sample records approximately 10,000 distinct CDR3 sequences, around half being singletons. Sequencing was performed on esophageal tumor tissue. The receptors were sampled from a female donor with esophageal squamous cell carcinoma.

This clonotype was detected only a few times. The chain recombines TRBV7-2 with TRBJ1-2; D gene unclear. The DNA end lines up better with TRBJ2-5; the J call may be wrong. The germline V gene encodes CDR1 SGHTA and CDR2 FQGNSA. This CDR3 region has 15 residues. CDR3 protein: CASSLVPNPAETQYF. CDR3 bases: TGTGCCAGCAGCTTAGTCCCGAATCCCGCGGAGACCCAGTACTTC.

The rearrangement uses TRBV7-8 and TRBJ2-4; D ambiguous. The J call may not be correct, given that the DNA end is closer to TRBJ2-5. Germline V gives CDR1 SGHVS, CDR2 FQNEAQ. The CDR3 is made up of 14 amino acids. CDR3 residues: CASSLRTSQETQYF. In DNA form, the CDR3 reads TGTGCCAGCAGCTTAAGGACGAGCCAAGAGACCCAGTACTTC.

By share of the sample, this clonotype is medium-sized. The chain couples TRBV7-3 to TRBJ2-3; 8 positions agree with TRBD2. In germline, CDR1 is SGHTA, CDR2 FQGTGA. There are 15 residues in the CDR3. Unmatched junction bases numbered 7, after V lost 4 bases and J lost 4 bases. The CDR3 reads CASSSGTSLSDTQYF. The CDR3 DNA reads TGTGCCAGCAGCTCCGGGACTAGTCTTTCAGATACGCAGTATTTT.

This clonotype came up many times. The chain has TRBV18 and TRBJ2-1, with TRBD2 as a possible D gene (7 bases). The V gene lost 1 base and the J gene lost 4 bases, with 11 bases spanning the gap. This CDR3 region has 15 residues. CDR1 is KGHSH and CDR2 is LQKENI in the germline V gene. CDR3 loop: CASSPQRGGYNEQFF. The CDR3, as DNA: TGTGCCAGCTCACCACAGAGGGGGGGTTACAATGAGCAGTTCTTC.

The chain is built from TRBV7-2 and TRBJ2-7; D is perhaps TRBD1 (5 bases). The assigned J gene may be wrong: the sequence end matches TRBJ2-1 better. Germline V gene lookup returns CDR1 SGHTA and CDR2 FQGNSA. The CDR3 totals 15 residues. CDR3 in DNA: TGTGCCAGCAGCTTAATGGGGCCGTCCTACAATGAGCAGTTCTTC. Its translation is CASSLMGPSYNEQFF.

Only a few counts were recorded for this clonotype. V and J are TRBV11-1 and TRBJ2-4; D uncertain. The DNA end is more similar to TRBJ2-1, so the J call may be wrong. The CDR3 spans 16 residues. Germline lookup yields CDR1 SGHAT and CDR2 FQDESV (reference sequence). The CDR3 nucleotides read TGTGCCAGCAGCTTATTTATAACGGAGCCGTACAATGAGCAGTTCTTC. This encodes CASSLFITEPYNEQFF.

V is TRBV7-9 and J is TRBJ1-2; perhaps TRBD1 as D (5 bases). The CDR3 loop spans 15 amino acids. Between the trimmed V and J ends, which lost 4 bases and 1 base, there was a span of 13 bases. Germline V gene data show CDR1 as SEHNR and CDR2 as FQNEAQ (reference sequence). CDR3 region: CASSSLGAGNYGYTF. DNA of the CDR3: TGTGCCAGCAGCTCCCTAGGGGCCGGTAACTATGGCTACACCTTC.

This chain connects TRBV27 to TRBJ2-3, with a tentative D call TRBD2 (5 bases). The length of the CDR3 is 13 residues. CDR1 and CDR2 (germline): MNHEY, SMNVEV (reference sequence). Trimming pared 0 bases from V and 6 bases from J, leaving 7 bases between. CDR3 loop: CASSLSRVDTQYF. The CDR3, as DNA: TGTGCCAGCAGTTTATCGAGGGTGGATACGCAGTATTTT.

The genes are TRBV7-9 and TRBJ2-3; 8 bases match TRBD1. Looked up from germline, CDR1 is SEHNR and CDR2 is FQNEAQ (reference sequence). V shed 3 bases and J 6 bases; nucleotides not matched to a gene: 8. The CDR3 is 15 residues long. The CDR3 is CASSLERTGRDTQYF. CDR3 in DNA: TGTGCCAGCAGCTTGGAAAGGACAGGGAGGGATACGCAGTATTTT. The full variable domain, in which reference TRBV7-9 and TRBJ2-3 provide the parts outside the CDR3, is DTGVSQNPRHKITKRGQNVTFRCDPISEHNRLYWYRQTLGQGPEFLTYFQNEAQLEKSRLLSDRFSAERPKGSFSTLEIQRTEQGDSAMYLCASSLERTGRDTQYFGPGTRLTVL.

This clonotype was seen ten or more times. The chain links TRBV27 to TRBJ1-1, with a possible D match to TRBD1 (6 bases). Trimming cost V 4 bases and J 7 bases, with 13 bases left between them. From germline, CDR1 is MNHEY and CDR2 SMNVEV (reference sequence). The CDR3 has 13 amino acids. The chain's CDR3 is CASSWTVRHEAFF. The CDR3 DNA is TGTGCCAGCAGTTGGACAGTCAGGCATGAAGCTTTCTTT.

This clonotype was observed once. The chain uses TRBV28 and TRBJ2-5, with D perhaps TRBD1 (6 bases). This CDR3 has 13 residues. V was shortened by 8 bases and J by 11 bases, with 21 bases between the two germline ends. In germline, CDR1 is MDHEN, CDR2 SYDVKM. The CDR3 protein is CASLDRSYEGQYF. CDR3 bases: TGTGCCAGCCTCGACAGGAGCTACGAGGGGCAGTACTTC.

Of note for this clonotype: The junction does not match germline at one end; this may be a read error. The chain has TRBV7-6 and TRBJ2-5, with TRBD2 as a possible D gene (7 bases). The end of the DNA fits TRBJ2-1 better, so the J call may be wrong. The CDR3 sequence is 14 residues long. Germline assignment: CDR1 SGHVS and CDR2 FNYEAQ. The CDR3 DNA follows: TGTGCTAGCAGCTTAGGGGGGGAGTGCTTTGAGCAGTTCTTC. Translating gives CASSLGGECFEQFF.

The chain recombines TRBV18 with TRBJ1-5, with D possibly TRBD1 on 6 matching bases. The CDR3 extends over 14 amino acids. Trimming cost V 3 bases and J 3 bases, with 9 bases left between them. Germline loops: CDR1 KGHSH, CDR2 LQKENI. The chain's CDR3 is CASSPGHNNQPQHF. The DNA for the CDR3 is TGTGCCAGCTCACCGGGACACAACAATCAGCCCCAGCATTTT.

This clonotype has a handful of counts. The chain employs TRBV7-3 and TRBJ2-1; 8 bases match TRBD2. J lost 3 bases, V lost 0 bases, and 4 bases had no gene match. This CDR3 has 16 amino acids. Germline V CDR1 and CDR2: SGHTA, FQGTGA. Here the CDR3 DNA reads TGTGCCAGCAGCTTAACGTGGCTAGCGGGCTACAATGAGCAGTTCTTC. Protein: CASSLTWLAGYNEQFF.

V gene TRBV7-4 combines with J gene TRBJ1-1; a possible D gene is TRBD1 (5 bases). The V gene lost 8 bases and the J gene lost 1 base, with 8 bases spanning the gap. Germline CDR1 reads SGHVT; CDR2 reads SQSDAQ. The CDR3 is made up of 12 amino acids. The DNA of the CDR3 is TGTGCCAGCCGTACAGGGAACACTGAAGCTTTCTTT. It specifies CASRTGNTEAFF.

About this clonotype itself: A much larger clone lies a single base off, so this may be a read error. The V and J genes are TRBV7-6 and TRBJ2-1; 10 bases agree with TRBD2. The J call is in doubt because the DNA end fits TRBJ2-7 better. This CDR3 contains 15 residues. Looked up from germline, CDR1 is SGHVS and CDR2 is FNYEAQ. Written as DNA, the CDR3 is TGTGCCAGCAGCCGTAGCGGGAGGTCCTACAATGAGCAGTACTTC. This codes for CASSRSGRSYNEQYF.

The CDR3 DNA is TGTGCCAGCAGTGTAGGGGGCCAAGAGACCCAGTACTTC. Its translation: CASSVGGQETQYF. J is TRBJ2-7 and V is TRBV6-1; possible D gene TRBD1, 6 bases. The last part of the DNA fits TRBJ2-5 better; the J call may be wrong. Germline V lookup: CDR1 MNHNS, CDR2 SASEGT. This CDR3 has 13 residues.

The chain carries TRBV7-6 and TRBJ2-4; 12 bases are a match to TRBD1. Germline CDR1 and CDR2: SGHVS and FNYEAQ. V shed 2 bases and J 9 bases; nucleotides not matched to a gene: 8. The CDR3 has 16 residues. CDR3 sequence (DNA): TGTGCCAGCAGCTTAACTCCGGGACAGGGGGCTGGCATTCAGTACTTC. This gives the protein CASSLTPGQGAGIQYF.

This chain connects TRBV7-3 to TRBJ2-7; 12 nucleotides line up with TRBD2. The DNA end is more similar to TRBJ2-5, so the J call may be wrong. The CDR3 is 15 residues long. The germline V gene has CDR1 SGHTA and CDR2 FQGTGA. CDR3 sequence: CASSRGLAGIETQYF. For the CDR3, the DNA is TGTGCCAGCAGCCGAGGACTAGCGGGAATTGAGACCCAGTACTTC.

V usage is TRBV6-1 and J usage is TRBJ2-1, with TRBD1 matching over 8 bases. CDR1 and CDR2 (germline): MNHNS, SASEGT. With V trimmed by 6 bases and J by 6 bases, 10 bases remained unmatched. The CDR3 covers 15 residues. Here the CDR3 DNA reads TGTGCCAGCAGGAGGACAGGGTTCGAGTTCAATGAGCAGTTCTTC. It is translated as CASRRTGFEFNEQFF.

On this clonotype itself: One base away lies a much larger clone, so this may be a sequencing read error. The DNA for the CDR3 is TGTGCCAGCAGTCTGGGGGACAGGCCGGGAATCAACAATAAGCAGTTCTTC. As protein: CASSLGDRPGINNKQFF. This chain connects TRBV27 to TRBJ2-1; the match to TRBD1 covers 8 bases. This CDR3 contains 17 residues. Germline values: CDR1 MNHEY, CDR2 SMNVEV (reference sequence).